This T cell receptor beta chain was sequenced during a study of T-cell memory formation after mild COVID-19. At the level of the study: TCR clusters were mostly confined to one donor each. Study observations and caveats: Some SARS-CoV-2-responding clones were already detected in memory before infection.

Each CDR3 protein is one row after TCRdb ran MiXCR on the 5' RACE reads. The data contain hundreds of thousands of distinct CDR3 sequences, approximately 15% of them singletons. A note on this clonotype: Antigen specificity is unknown.

This CDR3 is 13 amino acids long. The germline V gene has CDR1 SGHTA and CDR2 FQGTGA. V lost 1 base to trimming and J lost 6 bases, with 8 bases between them. The rearrangement joins TRBV7-3 to TRBJ2-3, with D possibly TRBD1 on 5 matching bases. The sample consisted of PBMCs or a T cell subset sorted from them (not recorded which). The receptor's source is an adult woman who had mild COVID-19 (a few samples of this study predate the infection). Cell type and time point are not known. CDR3 sequence: CASSLIAGDTQYF. In DNA form, the CDR3 reads TGTGCCAGCAGCTTAATAGCAGGGGATACGCAGTATTTT.